One sample yielded the 16 T cell receptor beta chains listed below, sequenced in a study of cytomegalovirus exposure and HLA in healthy donors. PCR was performed using 60 Vbeta and 13 Jbeta primers. Here immunoSEQ multiplex PCR was the method, and the copy in TCRdb shows in-frame clones only, minus some. The sample contains around 130,000 clones, around 81% of which appear only once. Material for sequencing was PBMCs. Every receptor here comes from a woman in her forties in good health and CMV-seronegative.

The chain carries TRBV10-1 and TRBJ2-3; TRBD2 matches 8 bases. The CDR3 length is 16 residues. The V segment lost 8 bases and the J segment 4 bases; nucleotides outside the gene matches: 14. Germline lookup yields CDR1 WNHNN and CDR2 SYGVQD (reference sequence). For the CDR3, the DNA is TGCGCCAGCTCGGGAAGGACGGGAGGGGAGGCAGATACGCAGTATTTT. As protein: CASSGRTGGEADTQYF.

This chain uses TRBV11-3 with TRBJ2-1; 9 bases agree with TRBD1. CDR3 length: 17 residues. The V gene end was trimmed by 1 base and the J gene end by 8 bases; junction bases not matched to a gene: 12. From germline, CDR1 is SGHNT and CDR2 YENEEA. As DNA, the CDR3 is TGTGCCAGCAGCTTAGTTGGTCTTTGGGACAGGGCTGATGAGCAGTTCTTC. This codes for CASSLVGLWDRADEQFF.

This chain connects TRBV13 to TRBJ2-3, with TRBD2 matching 9 bases. Trimming took 3 bases from V and 2 from J; bases not matched to a gene: 21. The length of the CDR3 is 21 residues. Germline V gives CDR1 PRHDT, CDR2 FYEKMQ (reference sequence). CDR3 sequence: CASSFEREVVMSSHSTDTQYF. As DNA, the CDR3 is TGTGCCAGCAGCTTTGAGCGGGAGGTTGTTATGAGCTCACACTCCACAGATACGCAGTATTTT.

The V gene is TRBV19, the J gene TRBJ2-7, with 7 bases lining up with TRBD1. There are 14 residues in the CDR3. Germline V gene lookup returns CDR1 LNHDA and CDR2 SQIVND (reference sequence). The junction had 8 bases not matched to a gene; V was cut back by 5 bases and J by 4 bases. In DNA form, the CDR3 reads TGTGCCAGTAGTGACGGACAGGCCGATTACGAGCAGTACTTC. Amino acid sequence: CASSDGQADYEQYF.

J is TRBJ2-5 and V is TRBV5-1; 12 positions agree with TRBD2. The CDR3 is 16 amino acids. V lost 3 bases, J lost 5 bases, and 8 bases stayed unmatched. From germline, CDR1 is SGHRS and CDR2 YFSETQ. The DNA for the CDR3 is TGCGCCAGCAGCTCGACGACTAGCGGGAGCGGGGAGACCCAGTACTTC. The encoded protein is CASSSTTSGSGETQYF.

The chain is built from TRBV6-5 and TRBJ1-2; possibly TRBD1 for D (6 bases). Germline V gene lookup returns CDR1 MNHEY and CDR2 SVGAGI. V dropped 0 bases and J dropped 5 bases, with 10 bases sitting between them. CDR3 length: 14 amino acids. This chain's CDR3 is CASSYSGAWYGYTF. The CDR3 DNA reads TGTGCCAGCAGTTACTCGGGGGCGTGGTATGGCTACACCTTC.

The CDR3 sequence is CASSSSSYEQYF. The CDR3 DNA sequence: TGTGCCAGCAGCTCCAGCTCCTACGAGCAGTACTTC. The chain combines TRBV7-2 with TRBJ2-7; unclear D gene. The CDR3 is 12 residues long. Trimming took off 4 bases at V and 0 bases at J, with 4 bases between the two ends. CDR1 and CDR2 (germline): SGHTA, FQGNSA. The entire variable domain, with the rest obtained from reference TRBV7-2 and TRBJ2-7, is as follows: GAGVSQSPSNKVTEKGKDVELRCDPISGHTALYWYRQSLGQGLEFLIYFQGNSAPDKSGLPSDRFSAERTGGSVSTLTIQRTQQEDSAVYLCASSSSSYEQYFGPGTRLTVT.

The rearrangement links TRBV5-6 to TRBJ2-3, with 9 bases fitting TRBD2. The CDR3 spans 16 residues. Per the germline V gene, CDR1 is SGHDT and CDR2 is YYEEEE. Germline trimming cut 2 bases from V and 0 bases from J; bases unmatched to any gene: 4. CDR3 loop: CASSLRLAGSTDTQYF. The CDR3 coding sequence is TGTGCCAGCAGCTTACGCCTAGCGGGAAGCACAGATACGCAGTATTTT.

The V gene is TRBV27, the J gene TRBJ1-1; a weak D match, TRBD1 (6 bases). There are 14 residues in the CDR3. Germline V gene sequence: CDR1 MNHEY, CDR2 SMNVEV (reference sequence). The V gene lost 1 base and the J gene lost 8 bases, with 14 bases spanning the gap. CDR3 bases: TGTGCCAGCAGTTTATGGGGGCCCATGGGGGAAGCTTTCTTT. It yields the protein CASSLWGPMGEAFF.

This rearrangement joins TRBV7-9 to TRBJ2-7; D perhaps matches TRBD2 (6 bases). The CDR3 totals 11 residues. Germline V CDR1 and CDR2: SEHNR, FQNEAQ (reference sequence). The CDR3 loop reads CSGGAGAEQYF. CDR3 coding DNA: TGTTCCGGCGGGGCAGGAGCCGAGCAGTACTTC.

The J gene is TRBJ1-2, the V gene TRBV7-9; 7 nucleotides match TRBD1. The CDR3 is 16 amino acids. From germline, CDR1 is SEHNR and CDR2 FQNEAQ (reference sequence). The V segment lost 7 bases and the J segment 7 bases; nucleotides outside the gene matches: 18. Here the CDR3 DNA reads TGTGCCAGCATCCCGGACAACAGGGGAATAGATCGTGGCTACACCTTC. This sequence encodes CASIPDNRGIDRGYTF.

The rearrangement links TRBV7-2 to TRBJ2-4; tentative D call: TRBD2 (6 bases). Germline CDR1 reads SGHTA; CDR2 reads FQGNSA. This CDR3 region has 13 residues. V was shortened by 8 bases and J by 7 bases, with 15 bases between the two germline ends. Here the CDR3 reads CASGLGGGNIQYF. Written as DNA, the CDR3 is TGTGCCAGCGGACTGGGGGGTGGGAACATTCAGTACTTC.

The CDR3 region is CASSQTSVSSYEQYF. The CDR3 DNA reads TGTGCCAGCAGTCAAACTAGCGTGAGCTCCTACGAGCAGTACTTC. The chain couples TRBV28 to TRBJ2-7, with 7 bases that match TRBD2. In germline, CDR1 is MDHEN, CDR2 SYDVKM. The CDR3 sequence is 15 residues long. V dropped 5 bases and J dropped 0; count of bases not matched to a gene: 7.

This rearrangement joins TRBV7-2 to TRBJ2-3, with 11 nucleotides matching TRBD1. Germline assignment: CDR1 SGHTA and CDR2 FQGNSA. V dropped 8 bases and J dropped 9; count of bases not matched to a gene: 7. This CDR3 is built from 13 residues. The CDR3 loop reads CASGQGALLTQYF. The CDR3 coding sequence is TGTGCCAGCGGACAGGGGGCGCTTCTAACGCAGTATTTT.

Only a few counts were recorded for this clone. The rearrangement links TRBV27 to TRBJ2-1, with 8 bases lining up with TRBD1. Trimming removed 5 bases from V and 8 bases from J; junction bases left unmatched: 5. The germline gives CDR1 MNHEY, CDR2 SMNVEV (reference sequence). The length of the CDR3 is 13 residues. The CDR3, as DNA: TGTGCCAGCAGTCCCTCAGGGGGCGATGAGCAGTTCTTC. It translates to CASSPSGGDEQFF.

The gene calls are TRBV27 and TRBJ2-3; D is uncertain. V was cut by 5 bases and J by 2 bases, with 8 bases left in between. Germline CDR1 is MNHEY and CDR2 is SMNVEV (reference sequence). The CDR3 spans 13 residues. CDR3 DNA: TGTGCCAGCAGTACCCAGATCACAGATACGCAGTATTTT. Translating it yields CASSTQITDTQYF.